This TCR beta chain emerged from a study of cytomegalovirus exposure and HLA in healthy donors. The length of the CDR3 is 11 residues. Unmatched junction bases numbered 8, after V lost 5 bases and J lost 14 bases. Per the germline V gene, CDR1 is SGHTA and CDR2 is FQGNSA. In nominal health when sampled, donors likely had unrecorded immune exposures nonetheless. PCR amplification relied on 60 Vbeta primers (plus 13 Jbeta primers). The repertoire was sequenced with immunoSEQ multiplex PCR; TCRdb's copy has only in-frame clones and lacks some. This table holds around 100,000 clones, 81% found once. Only one count was recorded for this clone.

The chain has TRBV7-2 and TRBJ1-2, with 7 positions matching TRBD1. The sequenced material came from PBMCs. The sequence derives from a woman in her 70s in good health and CMV-seropositive. This CDR3 reads CASSTGQVKTF. In DNA form, the CDR3 reads TGTGCCAGCAGCACCGGACAGGTGAAAACCTTC.